This TCR beta chain derives from a study of read filtering for tumor transcriptome and immune sequencing. General study points: Roughly 80% of IR-seq clonotypes had a single read, yet these held approximately 3.5% of reads.

Comment on this clonotype: Its antigen is undetermined. An end of the junction differs from the germline gene, which may be a read error.

Germline CDR1 and CDR2: SGHRS and YFSETQ. The length of the CDR3 is 15 residues. From 350 to 500 ng of RNA, a library with molecular barcoded alpha/delta and beta/gamma adaptors was made. TCRdb recomputed calls from the reads with MiXCR, one row per CDR3 protein. The sample lists tens of thousands of distinct CDR3 sequences; around 19% were seen once. The chain combines TRBV5-1 with TRBJ2-3, with D uncertain. The clonotype was recovered from a donor aged 40 or older with multiple myeloma. The sequenced material came from a population of CD138-negative cells sorted from bone marrow. This chain's CDR3 is CASGLGARSTDTQYF. CDR3 bases: TGCGCCAGCGGCTTGGGTGCAAGGAGCACAGATACGCAGTATTTT.